The 20 T cell receptor beta chains presented below share a single source sample, sequenced in a study of blood T cell repertoires in COVID-19. Clones were sequenced by immunoSEQ multiplex PCR, and TCRdb holds only the in-frame ones, with some missing. The top ten clones hold roughly 6.1% of a sample with 250,000 to 350,000 clones, approximately 90% of them seen once. The sequencing input was peripheral blood. These receptors all come from a woman aged 50 to 60 with COVID-19, enrolled during active disease.

CDR3 in DNA: TGTGCCTGGAGTCTTACTTCCGGGACAGGGGTCAACTATGGCTACACCTTC. This gives the protein CAWSLTSGTGVNYGYTF. The V call is TRBV30, the J call TRBJ1-2; TRBD1 agrees at 10 bases. CDR1 GTSNPN and CDR2 SVGIG come from the germline V gene (reference sequence). CDR3 size: 17 residues. Trimming at V came to 2 bases and at J to 2 bases, leaving 11 bases not matched to a gene.

The V call is TRBV5-1, the J call TRBJ2-3; D possibly corresponds to TRBD2 (5 bases). This CDR3 spans 15 amino acids. The V gene's germline CDR1 is SGHRS and CDR2 YFSETQ. V was pared by 0 bases and J by 4 bases, with 12 bases between. CDR3 amino acids: CASSLVGSLADTQYF. The CDR3 nucleotides read TGCGCCAGCAGCTTGGTTGGGAGTTTGGCAGATACGCAGTATTTT.

The V gene is TRBV7-9, the J gene TRBJ2-1, with 13 positions matching TRBD2. J was trimmed by 3 bases and V by 1 base; bases with no gene match: 9. CDR1 is SEHNR and CDR2 is FQNEAQ in the germline V gene (reference sequence). The CDR3 totals 19 residues. The CDR3 nucleotides are TGTGCCAGCAGCTTAGTAAGGACTAGCGGGAGACAAATCTACAATGAGCAGTTCTTC. Protein product: CASSLVRTSGRQIYNEQFF.

J is TRBJ2-1 and V is TRBV30; perhaps TRBD1 as D (6 bases). V gave up 0 bases and J gave up 3 bases, with 9 bases separating them. This CDR3 spans 14 amino acids. CDR1 is GTSNPN, CDR2 SVGIG, per germline (reference sequence). The DNA of the CDR3 is TGTGCCTGGAGTGTACAGGACAGCTACAATGAGCAGTTCTTC. Translated, it gives CAWSVQDSYNEQFF.

The chain links TRBV10-1 to TRBJ1-1, with no clear D. Deletions cut 0 bases from V and 1 base from J, with 12 bases between. The CDR3 consists of 16 residues. Germline CDR1 reads WNHNN; CDR2 reads SYGVQD (reference sequence). The CDR3 is CASSESGGSRNTEAFF. The CDR3 DNA follows: TGCGCCAGCAGTGAGTCAGGAGGGAGCAGGAACACTGAAGCTTTCTTT.

This clone has just a few counts. The chain is built from TRBV5-1 and TRBJ2-2; TRBD1 matches at 7 bases. V shed 0 bases and J 3 bases; nucleotides not matched to a gene: 14. Looked up from germline, CDR1 is SGHRS and CDR2 is YFSETQ. The CDR3 sequence is 19 residues long. CDR3 in amino acids: CASSLVHLKGTDYTGELFF. The CDR3 region has the DNA TGCGCCAGCAGCTTGGTCCATCTAAAAGGGACAGACTACACCGGGGAGCTGTTTTTT. The full variable domain, with the rest looked up from reference TRBV5-1 and TRBJ2-2, is KAGVTQTPRYLIKTRGQQVTLSCSPISGHRSVSWYQQTPGQGLQFLFEYFSETQRNKGNFPGRFSGRQFSNSRSEMNVSTLELGDSALYLCASSLVHLKGTDYTGELFFGEGSRLTVL.

This chain uses TRBV11-2 with TRBJ1-4; D unclear. The CDR3 extends over 15 amino acids. Germline lookup yields CDR1 SGHAT and CDR2 FQNNGV. The V end lost 5 bases, the J end lost 3 bases, and 13 bases lay between the germline ends. The CDR3 DNA reads TGTGCCAGCAGCGGTGGAGGGAAGTCTAATGAAAAACTGTTTTTT. Its translation is CASSGGGKSNEKLFF.

This chain uses TRBV18 with TRBJ1-1; the D gene is possibly TRBD1 (6 bases). Germline assignment: CDR1 KGHSH and CDR2 LQKENI. V gave up 5 bases and J gave up 1 base, with 11 bases separating them. The CDR3 loop spans 14 amino acids. The CDR3 DNA is TGTGCCAGCTCATTTGACAGGACGAACACTGAAGCTTTCTTT. It codes for CASSFDRTNTEAFF.

The V call is TRBV5-1, the J call TRBJ2-2, with 13 nucleotides matching TRBD2. There are 17 residues in the CDR3. The V and J ends lost 4 bases and 0 bases, in that order; junction bases with no gene match: 3. The germline V gene encodes CDR1 SGHRS and CDR2 YFSETQ. CDR3 protein: CASSPGLAGTNTGELFF. CDR3 bases: TGCGCCAGCAGCCCGGGACTAGCGGGAACGAACACCGGGGAGCTGTTTTTT.

The chain recombines TRBV27 with TRBJ2-3, with 12 bases aligning to TRBD1. Losses at the gene ends were 6 bases for V and 4 bases for J; bases not matched to a gene: 5. There are 15 residues in the CDR3. Germline CDR1 reads MNHEY; CDR2 reads SMNVEV (reference sequence). In DNA form, the CDR3 reads TGTGCCAGCAGAAAGGGACAGGGGGCTTCAGATACGCAGTATTTT. Translating it yields CASRKGQGASDTQYF.

The chain recombines TRBV13 with TRBJ2-7; perhaps TRBD2 as D (5 bases). Per germline, CDR1 PRHDT and CDR2 FYEKMQ (reference sequence). CDR3 length: 14 residues. Trimming pared 5 bases from V and 0 bases from J, leaving 11 bases between. Written as DNA, the CDR3 is TGTGCCAGCAGCCCCACTAGGAACTCCTACGAGCAGTACTTC. This translates into CASSPTRNSYEQYF.

The gene calls are TRBV5-1 and TRBJ1-3, with 8 bases identical to TRBD1. The CDR3 loop spans 16 amino acids. V gave up 0 bases and J gave up 4 bases; unmatched junction bases: 6. The germline V gene encodes CDR1 SGHRS and CDR2 YFSETQ. Here the CDR3 reads CASSLVGQGLGNTIYF. CDR3 sequence (DNA): TGCGCCAGCAGCTTGGTAGGACAGGGTCTCGGAAACACCATATATTTT.

This clone was recorded only once. One junction end does not reproduce the germline sequence, and a read error may be involved. The chain employs TRBV7-2 and TRBJ2-1, with 8 bases identical to TRBD2. The CDR3 loop spans 15 amino acids. Germline loops: CDR1 SGHTA, CDR2 FQGNSA. CDR3 residues: CASSLAGATYNEQFF. For the CDR3, the DNA is TGTGCCAGCAGCCTAGCGGGCGCGACCTACAATGAGCAGTTCTTC.

CDR3 residues: CASSGRLAGGPYEQYF. The CDR3 DNA reads as TGTGCCAGTAGTGGCCGACTAGCGGGAGGGCCCTACGAGCAGTACTTC. The chain is built from TRBV19 and TRBJ2-7, with 14 bases that match TRBD2. Germline V gene lookup returns CDR1 LNHDA and CDR2 SQIVND (reference sequence). Trimming took 5 bases from V and 2 from J; bases not matched to a gene: 5. The CDR3 runs to 16 residues.

The chain couples TRBV3-1 (or the pseudogene TRBV3-2) to TRBJ1-2; TRBD1 matches at 8 bases. The trim removed 4 bases at V and 1 base at J, leaving 11 bases unmatched. The CDR3 length is 17 residues. Germline values: CDR1 LGHDT, CDR2 YNNKEL (reference sequence). CDR3 residues: CASSPPRTGWGNYGYTF. CDR3 DNA: TGTGCCAGCAGCCCCCCCCGGACAGGGTGGGGTAACTATGGCTACACCTTC.

This clone appeared a single time. This rearrangement joins TRBV9 to TRBJ1-2; D may be TRBD1 (6 bases). Germline CDR1 reads SGDLS; CDR2 reads YYNGEE. The CDR3 sequence is 14 residues long. V lost 0 bases to trimming and J lost 7 bases, with 13 bases between them. The CDR3 protein is CASSVVTGPGGYTF. CDR3 DNA sequence: TGTGCCAGCAGCGTAGTCACAGGGCCAGGTGGCTACACCTTC.

This chain uses TRBV24-1 with TRBJ2-7; a weak D match, TRBD1 (6 bases). The CDR3 is made up of 17 amino acids. V dropped 3 bases and J dropped 0 bases, with 17 bases sitting between them. Germline V CDR1 and CDR2: KGHDR, SFDVKD. The chain's CDR3 is CATSDRSRDTSSYEQYF. The CDR3 DNA sequence: TGTGCCACCAGTGATCGGTCCCGGGACACGAGCTCCTACGAGCAGTACTTC.

The chain recombines TRBV4-1 with TRBJ1-5; D is ambiguous. Trimming took off 4 bases at V and 4 bases at J, with 17 bases between the two ends. The CDR3 runs to 16 residues. The germline V gene has CDR1 MGHRA and CDR2 YSYEKL. The CDR3 bases are TGCGCCAGCAGCCGGGAGGATGGAGTTGAAAATCAGCCCCAGCATTTT. Its translation: CASSREDGVENQPQHF.

CDR3 residues: CASSPRLYNEQFF. The DNA of the CDR3 is TGTGCCAGCAGTCCTCGACTCTACAATGAGCAGTTCTTC. V is TRBV28 and J is TRBJ2-1; the D is unclear. V lost 5 bases to trimming and J lost 3 bases, with 8 bases between them. The CDR3 has 13 residues. Germline assignment: CDR1 MDHEN and CDR2 SYDVKM.

J is TRBJ2-2 and V is TRBV2; the match to TRBD2 covers 8 bases. V gave up 9 bases and J gave up 4 bases; unmatched junction bases: 10. This CDR3 region has 15 residues. CDR1 SNHLY and CDR2 FYNNEI come from the germline V gene. In DNA, the CDR3 is TGTGCCAGGGCCAAAAGCGGGAGCGGCACCGGGGAGCTGTTTTTT. As protein: CARAKSGSGTGELFF.